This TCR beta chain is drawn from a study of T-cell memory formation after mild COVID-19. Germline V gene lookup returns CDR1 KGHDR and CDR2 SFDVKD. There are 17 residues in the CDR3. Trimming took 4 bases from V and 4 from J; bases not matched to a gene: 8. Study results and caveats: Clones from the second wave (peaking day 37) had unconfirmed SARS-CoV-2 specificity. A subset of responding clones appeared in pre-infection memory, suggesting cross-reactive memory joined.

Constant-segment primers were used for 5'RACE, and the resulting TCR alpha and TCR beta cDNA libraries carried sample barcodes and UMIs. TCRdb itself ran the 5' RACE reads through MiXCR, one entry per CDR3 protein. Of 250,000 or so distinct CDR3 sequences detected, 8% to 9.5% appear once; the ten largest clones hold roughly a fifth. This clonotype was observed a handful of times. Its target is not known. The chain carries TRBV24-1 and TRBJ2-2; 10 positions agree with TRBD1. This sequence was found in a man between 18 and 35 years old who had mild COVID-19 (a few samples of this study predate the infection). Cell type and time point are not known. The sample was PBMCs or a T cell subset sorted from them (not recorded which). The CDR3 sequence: CATSDPTGGSGTGELFF. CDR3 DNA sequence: TGTGCCACCAGTGACCCGACAGGGGGCTCGGGCACCGGGGAGCTGTTTTTT.